What follows are 16 T cell receptor beta chains derived from one specimen sequenced in a study of cytomegalovirus exposure and HLA in healthy donors. The PCR used 60 Vbeta and 13 Jbeta primers. Some clones are missing from TCRdb's copy, which holds only in-frame ones; the method was immunoSEQ multiplex PCR. This repertoire includes roughly 45,000 clones. Sequencing input: PBMCs. These receptors were collected from a woman in her twenties or thirties in good health and CMV-seronegative.

The V gene is TRBV4-3, the J gene TRBJ2-7; unclear D gene. The germline gives CDR1 LGHNA, CDR2 YSLEER. CDR3 length equals 15 residues. The V end lost 0 bases, the J end lost 2 bases, and 11 bases lay between the germline ends. The CDR3 region has the DNA TGCGCCAGCAGCCAAGATCTAGACGAGACCTACGAGCAGTACTTC. As protein: CASSQDLDETYEQYF.

The chain is built from TRBV5-1 and TRBJ2-3, with D possibly matching TRBD1 (5 bases). Between the trimmed V and J ends, which lost 0 bases and 9 bases, there was a span of 11 bases. CDR1 SGHRS and CDR2 YFSETQ come from the germline V gene. The CDR3 has 13 amino acids. The CDR3 sequence: CASSLENWGTQYF. Written as DNA, the CDR3 is TGCGCCAGCAGCTTGGAGAATTGGGGCACGCAGTATTTT.

The gene calls are TRBV5-1 and TRBJ2-1; D might be TRBD1 (6 bases). This CDR3 has 14 amino acids. The germline CDR1 and CDR2 sequences are SGHRS and YFSETQ. The V end was cut by 4 bases, the J end by 9 bases, with 17 bases between. The CDR3 loop is CASSTQRAGAEQFF. CDR3 in DNA: TGCGCCAGCAGCACACAGAGGGCAGGGGCTGAGCAGTTCTTC.

CDR3 loop: CASSSQQGAYTEAFF. The CDR3 DNA follows: TGCGCCAGCAGCTCCCAACAGGGGGCGTACACTGAAGCTTTCTTT. This chain uses TRBV5-1 with TRBJ1-1; TRBD1 aligns across 9 bases. CDR3 length: 15 residues. Trimming cost V 3 bases and J 3 bases; bases outside gene matches: 6. The V gene's germline CDR1 is SGHRS and CDR2 YFSETQ. The variable domain in full, completed from reference TRBV5-1 and TRBJ1-1, reads KAGVTQTPRYLIKTRGQQVTLSCSPISGHRSVSWYQQTPGQGLQFLFEYFSETQRNKGNFPGRFSGRQFSNSRSEMNVSTLELGDSALYLCASSSQQGAYTEAFFGQGTRLTVV.

The chain links TRBV28 to TRBJ2-7; 10 bases agree with TRBD2. Germline V lookup: CDR1 MDHEN, CDR2 SYDVKM. The CDR3 contains 17 residues. V was pared by 2 bases and J by 1 base, with 8 bases of the junction left unmatched. In DNA form, the CDR3 reads TGTGCCAGCAGTTTAAGGCTAGCGGGAGTGCGTTCCTACGAGCAGTACTTC. It is translated as CASSLRLAGVRSYEQYF.

The chain employs TRBV6-5 and TRBJ2-7, with 10 bases identical to TRBD1. In germline, CDR1 is MNHEY, CDR2 SVGAGI. V shed 4 bases and J 11 bases; nucleotides not matched to a gene: 2. This CDR3 spans 11 amino acids. DNA of the CDR3: TGTGCCAGCAGTTCCGGGACAGGGGAGTACTTC. As protein: CASSSGTGEYF.

This chain uses TRBV25-1 with TRBJ1-1; D gene unclear. V was clipped by 1 base and J by 5 bases, with 8 bases between them. The CDR3 contains 13 residues. Germline-derived CDR1 and CDR2 are MGHDK and SYGVNS. CDR3 loop: CASSEFRGTEAFF. In DNA, the CDR3 is TGTGCCAGCAGTGAATTCCGCGGGACTGAAGCTTTCTTT.

The chain joins TRBV9 to TRBJ2-7; D perhaps matches TRBD2 (5 bases). The V end was cut by 0 bases, the J end by 0 bases, with 7 bases between. CDR3 length equals 14 residues. Germline loops: CDR1 SGDLS, CDR2 YYNGEE. CDR3 DNA sequence: TGTGCCAGCAGCGTAGATGGACTCTCCTACGAGCAGTACTTC. It codes for CASSVDGLSYEQYF. Based on the CDR3 plus reference TRBV9 and TRBJ2-7, the full variable domain is DSGVTQTPKHLITATGQRVTLRCSPRSGDLSVYWYQQSLDQGLQFLIQYYNGEERAKGNILERFSAQQFPDLHSELNLSSLELGDSALYFCASSVDGLSYEQYFGPGTRLTVT.

This rearrangement joins TRBV7-2 to TRBJ2-3; possible D gene TRBD2, 5 bases. CDR3 length: 15 amino acids. Germline V gene data show CDR1 as SGHTA and CDR2 as FQGNSA. Trimming pared 5 bases from V and 2 bases from J, leaving 14 bases between. This chain's CDR3 is CASSQTGLNTDTQYF. The CDR3 region has the DNA TGTGCCAGCAGCCAAACCGGACTCAACACAGATACGCAGTATTTT.

DNA for the CDR3: TGTGCCAGCAGCTTGGGTGCGGGAGTAACGGAGACCCAGTACTTC. It encodes CASSLGAGVTETQYF. This rearrangement joins TRBV5-5 to TRBJ2-5; 7 positions agree with TRBD2. Trimming cost V 0 bases and J 5 bases; bases outside gene matches: 7. This CDR3 has 15 amino acids. Germline V gene lookup returns CDR1 SGHKS and CDR2 YYEKEE (reference sequence).

V and J are TRBV28 and TRBJ1-2; 9 bases are a match to TRBD1. J gave up 7 bases and V 1 base, and 4 bases lay outside the gene matches. Germline CDR1 and CDR2: MDHEN and SYDVKM. CDR3 size: 14 residues. The CDR3 here is CASSLLQGARGYTF. For the CDR3, the DNA is TGTGCCAGCAGTTTATTACAGGGGGCGCGTGGCTACACCTTC.

The chain combines TRBV30 with TRBJ2-5; no clear D. CDR3 length: 10 residues. V lost 3 bases, J lost 4 bases, and 3 bases lay in between. CDR1 is GTSNPN and CDR2 is SVGIG in the germline V gene (reference sequence). The CDR3 DNA reads as TGTGCCTGGAGGCGAGAGACCCAGTACTTC. Translation: CAWRRETQYF.

The gene calls are TRBV28 and TRBJ2-1; D perhaps matches TRBD2 (5 bases). Per the germline V gene, CDR1 is MDHEN and CDR2 is SYDVKM. This CDR3 is 13 amino acids long. The V and J ends lost 2 bases and 6 bases respectively, with 8 bases between them. CDR3 in amino acids: CASSLTLGNEQFF. CDR3 DNA: TGTGCCAGCAGTTTAACACTAGGCAATGAGCAGTTCTTC.

The chain is built from TRBV7-9 and TRBJ1-4; no firm D call. There are 13 residues in the CDR3. Germline lookup yields CDR1 SEHNR and CDR2 FQNEAQ (reference sequence). V was shortened by 3 bases and J by 6 bases, with 8 bases between the two germline ends. Here the CDR3 reads CASSLTGDEKLFF. Here the CDR3 DNA reads TGTGCCAGCAGCTTGACCGGGGATGAAAAACTGTTTTTT.

The rearrangement uses TRBV7-2 and TRBJ2-7; 7 nucleotides agree with TRBD2. Germline loops: CDR1 SGHTA, CDR2 FQGNSA. V was pared by 5 bases and J by 2 bases, with 3 bases of the junction left unmatched. This CDR3 has 13 residues. This chain's CDR3 is CASSTGTTYEQYF. CDR3 nucleotide sequence: TGTGCCAGCAGCACGGGGACTACCTACGAGCAGTACTTC.

The rearrangement links TRBV4-1 to TRBJ1-1; TRBD1 agrees at 10 bases. This CDR3 region has 16 residues. Germline lookup yields CDR1 MGHRA and CDR2 YSYEKL. The junction had 5 bases not matched to a gene; V was cut back by 4 bases and J by 0 bases. The DNA of the CDR3 is TGCGCCAGCAGCCGACAGGGGGCGGGGGTGAACACTGAAGCTTTCTTT. Amino acid sequence: CASSRQGAGVNTEAFF.